One sample yielded the 14 T cell receptor beta chains listed below, sequenced in a study of blood T cell repertoires in COVID-19. TCRdb keeps only in-frame clones here, not all; method: immunoSEQ multiplex PCR. The table has about 130,000 clones, 84% seen once; the top ten hold 1.4% to 1.5%. The sequenced sample consisted of peripheral blood. These receptors were taken from a man aged 60-69 years with acute or convalescent COVID-19.

The chain combines TRBV30 with TRBJ2-1; 11 bases are shared with TRBD2. V was pared by 0 bases and J by 2 bases, with 3 bases of the junction left unmatched. Germline V gives CDR1 GTSNPN, CDR2 SVGIG (reference sequence). The CDR3 is 16 amino acids. The CDR3 sequence: CAWSVLAGVPYNEQFF. CDR3 sequence (DNA): TGTGCCTGGAGTGTACTAGCGGGAGTCCCCTACAATGAGCAGTTCTTC.

Points on this clone: Other DNA sequences of this sample code for an identical CDR3. The rearrangement uses TRBV7-3 and TRBJ2-3; 8 bases agree with TRBD2. The V and J ends lost 2 bases and 2 bases, in that order; junction bases with no gene match: 3. Germline values: CDR1 SGHTA, CDR2 FQGTGA. CDR3 length: 15 amino acids. The CDR3 here is CASSLAGGSTDTQYF. The CDR3 nucleotides read TGTGCCAGCAGCTTAGCGGGGGGTTCCACAGATACGCAGTATTTT.

The chain combines TRBV6-1 with TRBJ1-2, with D perhaps matching TRBD1 (5 bases). The CDR3 consists of 15 residues. V was cut by 2 bases and J by 4 bases, with 14 bases left in between. CDR1 MNHNS and CDR2 SASEGT come from the germline V gene. CDR3 bases: TGTGCCAGCAGTGAAATAGGGCAGGGTGGCTATGGCTACACCTTC. Translating it yields CASSEIGQGGYGYTF.

This chain connects TRBV3-1 (or the pseudogene TRBV3-2) to TRBJ1-3; D uncertain. CDR1 and CDR2 (germline): LGHDT, YNNKEL (reference sequence). The CDR3 length is 15 residues. V shed 0 bases and J shed 0 bases, with 6 bases lying between them. The CDR3 nucleotides are TGTGCCAGCAGCCAAGACCTTAGCTCTGGAAACACCATATATTTT. It specifies CASSQDLSSGNTIYF.

This clone turned up a few times. This rearrangement joins TRBV14 to TRBJ1-1; 8 nucleotides agree with TRBD1. Germline V CDR1 and CDR2: SGHDN, FVKESK. The CDR3 sequence is 14 residues long. The V segment lost 4 bases and the J segment 1 base; nucleotides outside the gene matches: 2. The CDR3 region is CASSRTGWNTEAFF. CDR3 in DNA: TGTGCCAGCAGCCGGACAGGGTGGAACACTGAAGCTTTCTTT. The variable domain in full, completed from reference TRBV14 and TRBJ1-1, reads EAGVTQFPSHSVIEKGQTVTLRCDPISGHDNLYWYRRVMGKEIKFLLHFVKESKQDESGMPNNRFLAERTGGTYSTLKVQPAELEDSGVYFCASSRTGWNTEAFFGQGTRLTVV.

The rearrangement links TRBV11-2 to TRBJ2-1; possibly TRBD2 for D (6 bases). The CDR3 is 12 residues long. V was clipped by 1 base and J by 10 bases, with 8 bases between them. Germline V gives CDR1 SGHAT, CDR2 FQNNGV. CDR3 in DNA: TGTGCCAGCAGCTTAGGGGCGGGAGAGCAGTTCTTC. It encodes CASSLGAGEQFF.

The rearrangement uses TRBV7-2 and TRBJ2-7, with 16 nucleotides matching TRBD2. In germline, CDR1 is SGHTA, CDR2 FQGNSA. Trimming cost V 0 bases and J 6 bases; bases outside gene matches: 8. The CDR3 spans 18 residues. The CDR3 protein is CASSLAPGLAGGSSEQYF. The CDR3 nucleotides are TGTGCCAGCAGCTTAGCCCCGGGACTAGCGGGAGGGAGCAGCGAGCAGTACTTC.

The rearrangement links TRBV5-1 to TRBJ2-7; 11 nucleotides agree with TRBD2. The CDR3 runs to 16 residues. V shed 0 bases and J 4 bases; nucleotides not matched to a gene: 6. CDR1 is SGHRS and CDR2 is YFSETQ in the germline V gene. The CDR3 sequence is CASSLAPSGRRYEQYF. CDR3 DNA: TGCGCCAGCAGCTTGGCCCCTAGCGGGAGGAGGTACGAGCAGTACTTC.

This clone was recorded once. The chain employs TRBV7-9 and TRBJ1-4; 7 bases match TRBD1. The CDR3 totals 15 residues. The junction had 7 bases not matched to a gene; V was cut back by 5 bases and J by 4 bases. Germline V lookup: CDR1 SEHNR, CDR2 FQNEAQ (reference sequence). The CDR3 here is CASSPTGTDNEKLFF. The CDR3 coding sequence is TGTGCCAGCAGCCCCACCGGGACAGATAATGAAAAACTGTTTTTT.

This chain uses TRBV10-2 with TRBJ2-7; TRBD1 agrees at 7 bases. The junction had 3 bases not matched to a gene; V was cut back by 0 bases and J by 4 bases. Germline-derived CDR1 and CDR2 are WSHSY and SAAADI. The CDR3 covers 14 residues. The chain's CDR3 is CASSESGGPYEQYF. The CDR3 DNA is TGCGCCAGCAGTGAGTCAGGGGGCCCATACGAGCAGTACTTC.

The chain is built from TRBV13 and TRBJ2-3, with 7 positions matching TRBD2. Unmatched junction bases numbered 15, after V lost 4 bases and J lost 5 bases. The germline gives CDR1 PRHDT, CDR2 FYEKMQ (reference sequence). There are 17 residues in the CDR3. CDR3 sequence (DNA): TGTGCCAGCAGCTCAGGCGGACTGGGCGGGAGAGTAGATACGCAGTATTTT. Protein: CASSSGGLGGRVDTQYF. The whole variable domain, remainder taken from reference TRBV13 and TRBJ2-3, is AAGVIQSPRHLIKEKRETATLKCYPIPRHDTVYWYQQGPGQDPQFLISFYEKMQSDKGSIPDRFSAQQFSDYHSELNMSSLELGDSALYFCASSSGGLGGRVDTQYFGPGTRLTVL.

The chain carries TRBV7-9 and TRBJ2-5; D gene uncertain. The V end was cut by 4 bases, the J end by 0 bases, with 15 bases between. The CDR3 runs 16 residues. Germline CDR1 reads SEHNR; CDR2 reads FQNEAQ (reference sequence). The CDR3 coding sequence is TGTGCCAGCAGCTCTCGTCCCCTACCGTACCAAGAGACCCAGTACTTC. Its protein is CASSSRPLPYQETQYF.

This chain joins TRBV5-1 and TRBJ1-4, with TRBD1 matching over 7 bases. V shed 5 bases, J shed 8 bases, and the junction held 9 bases outside the gene matches. The CDR3 is 14 residues long. CDR1 is SGHRS and CDR2 is YFSETQ in the germline V gene. The CDR3 sequence: CASRPPGTVEKLFF. CDR3 coding DNA: TGCGCCAGCAGACCCCCCGGGACAGTCGAAAAACTGTTTTTT.

The rearrangement uses TRBV19 and TRBJ1-2; 7 bases agree with TRBD1. The CDR3 sequence is 14 residues long. The germline V gene encodes CDR1 LNHDA and CDR2 SQIVND (reference sequence). The V gene end was trimmed by 6 bases and the J gene end by 0 bases; junction bases not matched to a gene: 4. As DNA, the CDR3 is TGTGCCAGTAGCCAGGACAGGACTAACTATGGCTACACCTTC. As protein: CASSQDRTNYGYTF.